This is a list of T cell receptor beta chains from one sample in a study of Ad26.COV2.S vaccination and SARS-CoV-2 variants. This table comes from immunoSEQ multiplex PCR, and its TCRdb copy is limited to in-frame clones, with some not included. The table lists about 430,000 clones, 80% to 95% of them singletons. Sequencing was performed on peripheral blood, taken in a trial of Ad26.COV2.S vaccine versus placebo. The receptors come from a person between 18 and 60 years old who received the Ad26.COV2.S COVID-19 vaccine or a placebo. The CDR3 runs from the conserved cysteine through the conserved F or W. D genes are given only for firm matches. Where a row states a size, it is once, few, many or the class of an expanded clone; other rows omit it.

j_call d_call v_call clone_size cdr3_aa cdr3_nt
TRBJ2-7 TRBD2 TRBV20-1 - CSASFPLWTSGGGRTYEQYF TGCAGTGCTAGTTTTCCCCTTTGGACTAGCGGGGGAGGAAGAACCTACGAGCAGTACTTC
TRBJ1-2 - TRBV4-3 - CASSQDRSGVYYGYTF TGCGCCAGCAGCCAAGATCGGTCAGGGGTATACTATGGCTACACCTTC
TRBJ1-3 - TRBV6-5 - CASRLQGSGNTIYF TGTGCCAGCAGGTTACAGGGCTCTGGAAACACCATATATTTT
TRBJ1-1 - TRBV21-1 - CATSEENTEAFF TGTGCCACCTCGGAGGAGAACACTGAAGCTTTCTTT
TRBJ1-1 - TRBV5-1 - CASSPEGHTEAFF TGCGCCAGCAGCCCCGAGGGGCACACTGAAGCTTTCTTT
TRBJ2-7 - TRBV5-5 - CASSSARGEQYF TGTGCCAGCAGCTCGGCCCGGGGGGAGCAGTACTTC
TRBJ2-1 TRBD2 TRBV30 - CACLSGSSYNEQFF TGTGCCTGCTTGAGCGGGAGTTCCTACAATGAGCAGTTCTTC
TRBJ2-1 TRBD2 TRBV4-2 - CASSQGTSGAYNEQFF TGTGCCAGCAGCCAGGGGACTAGCGGCGCTTACAATGAGCAGTTCTTC
TRBJ2-7 - TRBV27 - CASRSSGRRSYEQYF TGTGCCAGCAGGAGTTCCGGCAGGCGGTCCTACGAGCAGTACTTC
TRBJ2-7 - TRBV30 once CAWSADFYEQYF TGTGCCTGGAGCGCCGACTTTTACGAGCAGTACTTC
TRBJ2-1 - TRBV5-4 few CASSLGWGPYNEQFF TGTGCCAGCAGCCTCGGCTGGGGACCCTACAATGAGCAGTTCTTC
TRBJ2-1 - TRBV5-1 - CASSLVRYSYNEQFF TGCGCCAGCAGCTTGGTTCGATACTCTTACAATGAGCAGTTCTTC
TRBJ2-3 TRBD2 TRBV6-5 - CASRGTSAHTDTQYF TGTGCCAGCAGAGGGACTAGCGCTCACACAGATACGCAGTATTTT
TRBJ2-3 TRBD2 TRBV27 - CASTLAGEGTDTQYF TGTGCCAGCACCCTAGCGGGAGAGGGCACAGATACGCAGTATTTT
TRBJ2-7 - TRBV28 few CASSFRIGGEQYF TGTGCCAGCAGTTTCAGAATAGGGGGCGAGCAGTACTTC
TRBJ2-1 - TRBV28 - CASSPRTNNEQFF TGTGCCAGCAGTCCAAGGACAAACAATGAGCAGTTCTTC
TRBJ1-2 TRBD1 TRBV5-1 few CASKYWTGDYGYTF TGCGCCAGCAAGTATTGGACAGGGGACTATGGCTACACCTTC
TRBJ2-1 - TRBV7-2 - CASSLARINEQFF TGTGCCAGCAGCTTAGCTAGGATCAATGAGCAGTTCTTC
TRBJ2-7 - TRBV5-1 - CASSLAQGSAENYEQYF TGCGCCAGCAGCTTGGCCCAGGGTAGCGCGGAAAATTACGAGCAGTACTTC
TRBJ1-1 - TRBV4-1 - CASSQAETSTEAFF TGCGCCAGCAGCCAAGCTGAGACTTCCACTGAAGCTTTCTTT
TRBJ1-5 TRBD1 TRBV4-1 - CASSFRDRRVGNQPQHF TGCGCCAGCAGCTTCCGGGACAGACGAGTTGGCAATCAGCCCCAGCATTTT
TRBJ1-2 - TRBV25-1 - CASSNRDKDYGYTF TGTGCCAGCAGTAACCGGGACAAGGACTATGGCTACACCTTC
TRBJ2-1 - TRBV19 - CASANRDSYNEQFF TGTGCCAGTGCAAACAGGGATTCCTACAATGAGCAGTTCTTC
TRBJ1-6 - TRBV18 - CASSPTAGTNSPLHF TGTGCCAGCTCACCTACGGCAGGGACAAATTCACCCCTCCACTTT
TRBJ1-2 TRBD1 TRBV28 - CASSLIFPTRDSYGYTF TGTGCCAGCAGCCTCATATTTCCCACCCGGGACAGCTATGGCTACACCTTC
TRBJ1-6 - TRBV19 - CASSGSGGNSPLHF TGTGCCAGTAGTGGATCCGGGGGGAATTCACCCCTCCACTTT
TRBJ2-2 - TRBV29-1 once CSVPGPGSTGELFF TGCAGCGTTCCGGGACCAGGGTCCACCGGGGAGCTGTTTTTT
TRBJ2-5 TRBD1 TRBV6-5 - CASTSGTGGGETQYF TGTGCCAGCACCTCTGGGACAGGGGGAGGAGAGACCCAGTACTTC
TRBJ2-5 - TRBV28 - CASQPGLQETQYF TGTGCCAGCCAACCGGGCCTACAAGAGACCCAGTACTTC
TRBJ2-1 - TRBV19 - CASSMAATLYNEQFF TGTGCCAGTAGTATGGCGGCTACCCTATACAATGAGCAGTTCTTC
TRBJ2-1 - TRBV25-1 - CASSVNNEQFF TGTGCCAGCAGTGTCAACAATGAGCAGTTCTTC
TRBJ2-1 - TRBV11-2 - CASTPTGGLVNNEQFF TGTGCCAGCACACCTACAGGCGGGCTAGTAAACAATGAGCAGTTCTTC
TRBJ1-4 - TRBV5-1 once CASSLMNARGEKLFF TGCGCCAGCAGCTTGATGAATGCCCGGGGTGAAAAACTGTTTTTT
TRBJ2-3 TRBD2 TRBV28 - CASSPHRTSGSTDTQYF TGTGCCAGCAGTCCCCACCGGACTAGCGGGAGCACAGATACGCAGTATTTT
TRBJ2-1 - TRBV5-5 - CASSWVSLDSYNEQFF TGTGCCAGCAGCTGGGTTAGTTTAGACTCCTACAATGAGCAGTTCTTC
TRBJ2-7 - TRBV4-1 - CASSQGHTLYEQYF TGCGCCAGCAGCCAAGGACATACCCTATACGAGCAGTACTTC
TRBJ1-6 - TRBV9 - CASINSGSSSYNSPLHF TGTGCCAGCATCAATTCCGGGTCCAGCTCCTATAATTCACCCCTCCACTTT